One and the same sample provided the 16 T cell receptor beta chains below, sequenced in a study of blood T cells in healthy people across ages. A J-beta primer mix and a sample-barcoded 5' primer were used in a second PCR of roughly 6 to 11 cycles. TCRdb processed the 5' RACE reads anew with MiXCR; each CDR3 protein has one entry. The sample lists some 1.4 million distinct CDR3 sequences; around two fifths were seen once. Sequenced: blood. These receptors all come from a woman in her late teens or twenties in good health.

This sequence joins TRBV11-2 and TRBJ2-1; 7 bases line up with TRBD2. The germline V gene has CDR1 SGHAT and CDR2 FQNNGV. V was clipped by 4 bases and J by 8 bases; unmatched bases: 11. The CDR3 covers 15 residues. CDR3 bases: TGTGCCAGCAGCTCCGGACTAGTAAGACGGGATGAGCAGTTCTTC. It encodes CASSSGLVRRDEQFF.

This chain links TRBV15 with TRBJ2-1; D call uncertain. V was cut by 2 bases and J by 13 bases, with 15 bases left in between. CDR1 and CDR2 (germline): LNHNV, YYDKDF (reference sequence). The CDR3 sequence is 13 residues long. This CDR3 reads CATSRSPSETQFF. CDR3 DNA sequence: TGTGCCACCAGCAGATCGCCTTCTGAGACCCAGTTCTTC. Supplemented by reference TRBV15 and TRBJ2-1, the full variable domain reads DAMVIQNPRYQVTQFGKPVTLSCSQTLNHNVMYWYQQKSSQAPKLLFHYYDKDFNNEADTPDNFQSRRPNTSFCFLDIRSPGLGDTAMYLCATSRSPSETQFFGPGTRLTVL.

The chain joins TRBV4-1 to TRBJ2-5; 12 bases match TRBD2. The CDR3 runs 19 residues. V trimming: 0 bases; J trimming: 2 bases; junction bases outside the gene matches: 10. In germline, CDR1 is MGHRA, CDR2 YSYEKL. CDR3 bases: TGCGCCAGCAGCCAAGACCCAACTAGCGGGGGGCCCGTTCAAGAGACCCAGTACTTC. Translated, it gives CASSQDPTSGGPVQETQYF.

This clonotype was recorded a few times. J is TRBJ1-6 and V is TRBV4-1; 7 bases align to TRBD1. J was trimmed by 5 bases and V by 0 bases; bases with no gene match: 7. The CDR3 is made up of 17 amino acids. CDR1 is MGHRA, CDR2 YSYEKL, per germline. The CDR3 is CASSQDPAGTDNSPLHF. DNA of the CDR3: TGCGCCAGCAGCCAAGATCCCGCCGGGACAGATAATTCACCCCTCCACTTT.

V and J are TRBV5-1 and TRBJ2-3, with TRBD2 identical over 11 bases. J lost 1 base, V lost 3 bases, and 7 bases had no gene match. CDR3 length: 17 amino acids. Germline CDR1 and CDR2: SGHRS and YFSETQ. DNA for the CDR3: TGCGCCAGCAGCTGGGGGACTAGCGGAGCCCGCACAGATACGCAGTATTTT. Translating gives CASSWGTSGARTDTQYF.

This clonotype was counted only a few times. V and J are TRBV28 and TRBJ2-1, with D possibly being TRBD1 or TRBD2 (6 bases each). Between the trimmed V and J ends, which lost 6 bases and 5 bases, there was a span of 20 bases. CDR3 length: 16 amino acids. The germline CDR1 and CDR2 sequences are MDHEN and SYDVKM. As DNA, the CDR3 is TGTGCCAGCAGGGGGATGGGGGCGGGGATCCACAATGAGCAGTTCTTC. Its protein product is CASRGMGAGIHNEQFF.

The chain carries TRBV4-1 and TRBJ2-7; no clear D gene. Germline V gene data show CDR1 as MGHRA and CDR2 as YSYEKL. V lost 5 bases and J lost 3, with 11 bases in between. This CDR3 is built from 13 residues. The DNA of the CDR3 is TGCGCCAGCAGCACTCGTGAGGACTACGAGCAGTACTTC. Translated, it gives CASSTREDYEQYF.

J is TRBJ2-4 and V is TRBV20-1, with 10 positions matching TRBD2. The end of the DNA aligns better with TRBJ2-7, so the J call may be wrong. The CDR3 length is 15 residues. Germline CDR1 DFQATT, CDR2 SNEGSKA (reference sequence). CDR3: CSARAQGTSVVEQYF. The CDR3 region has the DNA TGCAGTGCTAGAGCCCAGGGGACTAGCGTTGTCGAGCAGTACTTC.

The table lists this clonotype with a few counts. The V gene is TRBV20-1, the J gene TRBJ1-2; D not certain. With 0 bases removed from V and 1 base from J, the gap between germline ends came to 0 bases. The CDR3 loop spans 11 amino acids. Germline V CDR1 and CDR2: DFQATT, SNEGSKA (reference sequence). The CDR3 sequence: CSARDNYGYTF. CDR3 DNA: TGCAGTGCTAGAGATAACTATGGCTACACCTTC.

This chain uses TRBV12-3 or TRBV12-4 with TRBJ2-7; 12 nucleotides agree with TRBD2. The CDR3 is 18 residues long. V was pared by 5 bases and J by 1 base, with 12 bases of the junction left unmatched. DNA of the CDR3: TGTGCCAGCAGTCTAGGGGAACGGACTAGCGGGGATTCCTACGAGCAGTACTTC. This sequence encodes CASSLGERTSGDSYEQYF.

The chain links TRBV30 to TRBJ1-2; no firm D call. The CDR3 contains 12 residues. V was trimmed by 3 bases and J by 7 bases, leaving 12 bases between them. Germline loops: CDR1 GTSNPN, CDR2 SVGIG (reference sequence). The CDR3 bases are TGTGCCTGGAGGCTGGGCGTCGGTGGCTACACCTTC. It yields the protein CAWRLGVGGYTF. The entire variable domain, with the rest obtained from reference TRBV30 and TRBJ1-2, is as follows: SQTIHQWPATLVQPVGSPLSLECTVEGTSNPNLYWYRQAAGRGLQLLFYSVGIGQISSEVPQNLSASRPQDRQFILSSKKLLLSDSGFYLCAWRLGVGGYTFGSGTRLTVV.

This clonotype was detected a few times. The rearrangement links TRBV27 to TRBJ2-3; the D gene is possibly TRBD1 (6 bases). The CDR3 has 15 residues. Germline V gives CDR1 MNHEY, CDR2 SMNVEV (reference sequence). V lost 8 bases, J lost 0 bases, and 15 bases lay in between. DNA of the CDR3: TGTGCCAGCTACGCCGGGACAACTAGCACAGATACGCAGTATTTT. This encodes CASYAGTTSTDTQYF.

The chain uses TRBV12-3 or TRBV12-4 and TRBJ2-5, with TRBD2 matching 9 bases. The CDR3 spans 16 residues. The trim removed 5 bases at V and 2 bases at J, leaving 9 bases unmatched. The CDR3 region is CASSLQAGGLQETQYF. The CDR3 DNA sequence: TGTGCCAGCAGTCTCCAAGCGGGGGGATTACAAGAGACCCAGTACTTC.

Comments on this clonotype: With a much larger clone just one base away, this may be a read error. The chain carries TRBV28 and TRBJ2-2; D is unresolved. The length of the CDR3 is 13 residues. The germline CDR1 and CDR2 sequences are MDHEN and SYDVKM. Trimming cost V 5 bases and J 7 bases, with 11 bases left between them. CDR3 protein: CASSPRSSGELFF. As DNA, the CDR3 is TGTGCCAGCAGTCCCCGGAGTAGCGGGGAGCTGTTTTTT.

This clonotype was seen more than once but under ten times. The CDR3 DNA reads as TGTGCCAGCAGCCTAGGTGGAGGGGCCTACACCTTC. Translating gives CASSLGGGAYTF. The chain is built from TRBV3-1 and TRBJ1-2; D might be TRBD1 (5 bases). The CDR3 consists of 12 residues. Trimming took off 4 bases at V and 10 bases at J, with 13 bases between the two ends. The germline V gene encodes CDR1 LGHDT and CDR2 YNNKEL (reference sequence).

The V gene is TRBV6-6, the J gene TRBJ1-5, with D unclear. The CDR3 consists of 14 residues. Trimming removed 10 bases at V and 1 base at J, with 14 bases between. CDR1 is MNHNY and CDR2 is SVGAGI in the germline V gene (reference sequence). CDR3 coding DNA: TGTGCCACCTATACGGAGGAGAGCAATCAGCCCCAGCATTTT. Translation gives CATYTEESNQPQHF.